This TCR beta chain was retrieved from a study of CD8 T cells in ankylosing spondylitis. The CDR3 covers 16 residues. Germline V gene lookup returns CDR1 MNHEY and CDR2 SMNVEV (reference sequence). Trimming at V came to 3 bases and at J to 1 base, leaving 5 bases not matched to a gene. Study results and limitations: Blood of patients with ankylosing spondylitis appeared to be characterized by a TCR beta motif of eight highly homologous variants. The disease-linked clones had a CD8+ phenotype and low blood frequencies.

This clonotype was counted at least ten times. Its matching antigen is unknown. A quantitative 5'-RACE method, one with molecular barcodes, was used to make TCR beta libraries. TCRdb reprocessed the 5' RACE reads via MiXCR and lists one record per CDR3 protein. This sample carries more than 600,000 distinct CDR3 sequences, around 17% of them seen once, and the ten largest clones take under 20%. The sample taken for sequencing was blood, either unsorted or a sorted T cell fraction (not recorded which). The V call is TRBV27, the J call TRBJ2-5; 10 bases agree with TRBD2. This clonotype was sampled from a male donor with ankylosing spondylitis. CDR3 in amino acids: CASSFLSGGTQETQYF. The CDR3 DNA reads TGTGCCAGCAGTTTCCTTAGCGGGGGGACCCAAGAGACCCAGTACTTC.